Listed here is a single T cell receptor beta chain. This clonotype was picked up many times. Its binding antigen is unknown. No much larger clone exists at a distance of one base, and base qualities are not known. The time point label, read with the paper, signifies: persistent/refractory GD, antithyroid drugs over 5 years with positive TRAb. For both TCR sequencing and RNA sequencing, RNA was extracted from PBMCs using TRIzol. The diagnosis of Graves' disease was made according to American Thyroid Association guidelines. Patients for the study were recruited at an endocrinology department in Xi'an, China. Each patient gave 8.5 to 9.5 milliliters of peripheral blood, collected in an EDTA anticoagulant tube. PBMCs were isolated by Ficoll Paque Plus density gradient separation without further T cell sorting. RNA quality was checked with an Agilent 2100 Bioanalyzer and agarose gel, and concentration with a NanoDrop 2000.

Library generation was performed with multiplex PCR. Sequencing relied on an Illumina HiSeq 4000. TCR beta libraries were built with iRepertoire HTBI primers and Arm-PCR amplification of CDR3 regions. PCR products were gel purified before sequencing. On the authors' methods: A total of 60 to 80 TRBV and 14 TRBJ segments were identified across samples and were used for gene usage analysis of CDR3 amino acid clonotypes. Filtered high-quality paired reads were merged into contigs using COPE and FqMerger. BLAST was used to align contigs to IMGT TRBV, TRBD and TRBJ reference genes, with CDR3 defined following IMGT. Highly expanded clones were defined as clonotypes with a frequency above 0.1%. Repertoire diversity was measured by Shannon entropy, and V-J evenness by the Gini coefficient. Clonotypes shared by more than one individual were considered public. TCRdb redid the processing of the public reads, applying fastp at Q25 and MiXCR, and retained in-frame beta chains. Duplicate CDR3 protein sequences are folded into a single record with the most common DNA and genes. The V and J calls and clone size are TCRdb's, not the authors'. This sample has 350,000 to 450,000 distinct CDR3 sequences in its table, and around 21% of those were observed once. The ten largest clonotypes hold less than 25% of the sample.

The sample belongs to a study of regulatory T cells in long-lasting Graves disease (TCRdb year 2021). Regarding the complete study: Persistent Graves' disease was defined as antithyroid drug treatment for over 5 years with persistently positive TSH receptor autoantibodies. The study was conducted in China and was registered as a clinical trial. TCR sequencing covered 13 persistent and around 20 newly diagnosed Graves' disease patients, 33 samples in total. In the clinical cohort, patients with persistent Graves' disease had used antithyroid drugs for an average of about 9.3 years. Peripheral blood TCR sequencing and RNA sequencing compared persistent Graves' disease patients with newly diagnosed Graves' disease patients. General study outcomes and caveats: The study examined only peripheral blood because the primary lesion, thyroid tissue, could not be accessed. A larger number of public clonotypes was shared among persistent patients (fewer than 3,000) than among newly diagnosed patients (roughly 1,000). As a limitation, the authors acknowledged that the small sample size may reduce accuracy. Sequencing and analysis were limited to the TCR beta chain. Persistent Graves' disease patients showed lower TCR Shannon entropy and fewer highly expanded clones than newly diagnosed patients, suggesting clonal expansion.

The receptor comes from a female donor with Graves disease. Source: peripheral blood mononuclear cells (PBMCs), taken when the disease was refractory, from a patient treated with antithyroid drugs.

The nucleotides are TGTGCCAGCAGCTTAACGGGACTAAGGACCGACGAGCAGTACTTC. Translation gives CASSLTGLRTDEQYF. This chain joins TRBV7-3 to TRBJ2-7, with TRBD2 identical over 7 junction bases. Its CDR3 holds 15 amino acids, cysteine through phenylalanine. Only the CDR3 portion is preserved as DNA: 45 bases, with reading frame beginning at the first base. Germline trimming amounts to 0 bases on V and 5 bases on J, with 7 as the count of junction bases outside the gene matches. Looking up the germline V gene yields CDR1 SGHTA and CDR2 FQGTGA.